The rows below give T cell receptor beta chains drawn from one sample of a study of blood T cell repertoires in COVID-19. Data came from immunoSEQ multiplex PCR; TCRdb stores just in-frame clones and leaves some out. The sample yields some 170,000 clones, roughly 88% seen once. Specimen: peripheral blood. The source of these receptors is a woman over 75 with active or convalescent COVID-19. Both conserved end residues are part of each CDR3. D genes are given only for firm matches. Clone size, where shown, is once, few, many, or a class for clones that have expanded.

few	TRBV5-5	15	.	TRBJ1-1	CASSLEGSGLTPGIF	TGTGCCAGCAGCTTGGAAGGGTCAGGCCTGACCCCGGGGATCTTT
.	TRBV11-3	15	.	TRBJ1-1	CASSLLGESNTEAFF	TGTGCCAGCAGTTTACTCGGGGAGTCGAACACTGAAGCTTTCTTT
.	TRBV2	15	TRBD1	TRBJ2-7	CASRDPGQGLVEQYF	TGTGCCAGCAGGGATCCGGGACAGGGTCTTGTCGAGCAGTACTTC
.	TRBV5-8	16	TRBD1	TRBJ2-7	CASSFIGTGANYEQYF	TGTGCCAGCAGCTTCATCGGGACAGGCGCTAACTACGAGCAGTACTTC
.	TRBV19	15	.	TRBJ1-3	CASTRQVLSGNTIYF	TGTGCCAGTACCCGACAGGTCCTCTCTGGAAACACCATATATTTT
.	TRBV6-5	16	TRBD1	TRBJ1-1	CASSYLRTGKGTEAFF	TGTGCCAGCAGTTACCTCAGGACAGGGAAGGGAACTGAAGCTTTCTTT
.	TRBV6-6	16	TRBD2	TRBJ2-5	CASSYSSGGPEETQYF	TGTGCCAGCAGTTACTCGTCGGGGGGGCCAGAAGAGACCCAGTACTTC
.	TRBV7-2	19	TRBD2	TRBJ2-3	CASSLQMASGGGITDTQYF	TGTGCCAGCAGCCTCCAAATGGCTAGCGGGGGGGGTATCACAGATACGCAGTATTTT
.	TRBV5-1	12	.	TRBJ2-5	CASSRELETQYF	TGCGCCAGCAGCCGGGAGTTGGAGACCCAGTACTTC
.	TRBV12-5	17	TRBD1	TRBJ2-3	CASGQPRTGGNTDTQYF	TGTGCTAGTGGCCAACCACGGACAGGGGGCAACACAGATACGCAGTATTTT
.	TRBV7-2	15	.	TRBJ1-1	CASSLEAGRGTEAFF	TGTGCCAGCAGCTTAGAGGCAGGCAGGGGCACTGAAGCTTTCTTT
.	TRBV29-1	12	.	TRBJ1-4	CSVAGINEKLFF	TGCAGCGTTGCAGGGATAAATGAAAAACTGTTTTTT
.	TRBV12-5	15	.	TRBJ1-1	CASGPPRGLNTEAFF	TGTGCTAGTGGCCCACCCCGCGGGCTGAACACTGAAGCTTTCTTT
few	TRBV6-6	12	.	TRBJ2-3	CASTFGTDTQYF	TGTGCCAGCACCTTCGGTACAGATACGCAGTATTTT
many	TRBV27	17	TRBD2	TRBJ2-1	CASSLGREGGYHNEQFF	TGTGCCAGCTCCTTGGGCCGGGAGGGAGGCTATCACAATGAGCAGTTCTTC
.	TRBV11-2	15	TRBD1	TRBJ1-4	CASSLGGTGREKLFF	TGTGCCAGCAGCTTAGGGGGGACAGGACGCGAAAAACTGTTTTTT
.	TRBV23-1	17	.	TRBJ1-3	CASSHSPRDFSGNTIYF	TGCGCCAGCAGTCATTCTCCCCGGGACTTCTCTGGAAACACCATATATTTT
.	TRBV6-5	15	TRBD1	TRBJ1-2	CASRNFGQGHYGYTF	TGTGCCAGCCGAAATTTTGGACAGGGCCACTATGGCTACACCTTC
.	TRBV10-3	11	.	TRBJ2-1	CAISASFEQFF	TGTGCCATCAGTGCCTCCTTTGAGCAGTTCTTC
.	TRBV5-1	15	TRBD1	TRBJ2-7	CASSLGDRERNEQYF	TGCGCCAGCAGCTTAGGGGACAGGGAAAGGAACGAGCAGTACTTC
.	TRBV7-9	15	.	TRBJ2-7	CASSLEAGLPYEQYF	TGTGCCAGCAGCTTAGAGGCGGGACTTCCCTACGAGCAGTACTTC
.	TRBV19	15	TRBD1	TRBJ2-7	CASSPRQGSPYEQYF	TGTGCCAGTAGTCCACGACAGGGTAGCCCCTACGAGCAGTACTTC
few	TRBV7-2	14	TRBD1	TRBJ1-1	CASSPDRGNTEAFF	TGTGCCAGCAGCCCGGACAGGGGGAACACTGAAGCTTTCTTT
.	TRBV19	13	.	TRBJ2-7	CASSPRGSYEQYF	TGTGCCAGTAGCCCGCGAGGGTCCTACGAGCAGTACTTC
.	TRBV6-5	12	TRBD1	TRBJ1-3	CASGDRRNTIYF	TGTGCCAGCGGGGACAGGAGGAACACCATATATTTT
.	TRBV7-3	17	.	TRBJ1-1	CASSLTPPSTENTEAFF	TGTGCCAGCAGCTTAACTCCCCCTTCCACAGAGAACACTGAAGCTTTCTTT
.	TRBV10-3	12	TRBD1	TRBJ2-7	CAIQGAAYEQYF	TGTGCCATTCAGGGGGCGGCCTACGAGCAGTACTTC
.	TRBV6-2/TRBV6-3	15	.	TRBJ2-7	CASSYRRGPPYEQYF	TGTGCCAGCAGTTACCGGCGGGGGCCGCCCTACGAGCAGTACTTC
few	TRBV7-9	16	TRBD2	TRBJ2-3	CASSGLLAGPTDTQYF	TGTGCCAGCAGCGGTTTATTAGCGGGGCCGACAGATACGCAGTATTTT
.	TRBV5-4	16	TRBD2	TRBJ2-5	CASSPRLAGSQETQYF	TGTGCCAGCAGCCCAAGGCTAGCGGGGAGCCAAGAGACCCAGTACTTC
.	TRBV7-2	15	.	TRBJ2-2	CASSLLPPGTGELFF	TGTGCCAGCAGCCTACTTCCCCCGGGGACCGGGGAGCTGTTTTTT
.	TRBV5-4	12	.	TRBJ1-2	CAVKSGARGYTF	TGTGCCGTCAAATCAGGGGCTAGGGGCTACACCTTC
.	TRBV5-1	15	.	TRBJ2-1	CASTLWGSDYNEQFF	TGCGCCAGCACCTTATGGGGTAGCGACTACAATGAGCAGTTCTTC
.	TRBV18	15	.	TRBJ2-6	CASSPTGYGANVLTF	TGTGCCAGCTCACCTACAGGATATGGGGCCAACGTCCTGACTTTC
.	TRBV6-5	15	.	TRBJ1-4	CASTRDTGVNEKLFF	TGTGCCAGCACAAGGGACACGGGCGTGAATGAAAAACTGTTTTTT
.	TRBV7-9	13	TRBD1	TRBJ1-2	CASSLKTGDGYTF	TGTGCCAGCAGCTTAAAGACAGGGGATGGCTACACCTTC
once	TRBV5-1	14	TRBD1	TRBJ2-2	CASRFQGASGELFF	TGCGCCAGCAGGTTCCAGGGGGCTTCCGGGGAGCTGTTTTTT
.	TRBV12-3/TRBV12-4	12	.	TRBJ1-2	CASSLSGNGYTF	TGTGCCAGCAGTTTATCGGGGAATGGCTACACCTTC
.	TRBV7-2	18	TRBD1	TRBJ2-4	CASSLVGGQDVAKNIQYF	TGTGCCAGCAGCTTAGTCGGGGGACAGGACGTGGCCAAAAACATTCAGTACTTC
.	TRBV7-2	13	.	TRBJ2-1	CASSSPTIYEQFF	TGTGCCAGCAGCTCCCCGACTATTTATGAGCAGTTCTTC
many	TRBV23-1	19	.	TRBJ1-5	CASSQKSPVYDHGNQPQHF	TGCGCCAGCAGTCAAAAGAGCCCCGTTTATGATCATGGCAATCAGCCCCAGCATTTT
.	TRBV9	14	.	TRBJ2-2	CASSVGVAGGELFF	TGTGCCAGCAGCGTAGGTGTGGCGGGTGGGGAGCTGTTTTTT
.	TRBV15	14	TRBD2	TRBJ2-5	CATSASGFQETQYF	TGTGCCACCAGCGCTAGCGGGTTCCAAGAGACCCAGTACTTC
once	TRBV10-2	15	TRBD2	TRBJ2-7	CASSEPQRGSYEQYF	TGCGCCAGCAGTGAGCCCCAGCGGGGATCCTACGAGCAGTACTTC
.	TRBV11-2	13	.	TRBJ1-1	CASSSFRGTEAFF	TGTGCCAGCAGCTCATTTAGGGGCACTGAAGCTTTCTTT
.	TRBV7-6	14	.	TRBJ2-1	CASSPTGRHNEQFF	TGTGCCAGCAGCCCCACCGGGAGACACAATGAGCAGTTCTTC
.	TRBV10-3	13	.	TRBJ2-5	CAIRRGLQETQYF	TGTGCCATCAGGCGAGGGCTCCAAGAGACCCAGTACTTC
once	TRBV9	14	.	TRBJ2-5	CASSVDEGRETQYF	TGTGCCAGCAGCGTAGATGAGGGGAGGGAGACCCAGTACTTC
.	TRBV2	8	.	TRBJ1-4	CASEGVIF	TGTGCCAGCGAGGGTGTAATTTTT